The next 4 T cell receptor beta chains were all read from a single sample in a study of blood T cell repertoires in COVID-19. The protocol was immunoSEQ multiplex PCR, while the TCRdb copy is restricted to in-frame clones and leaves out a portion. Found here are about 160,000 clones, 90% of them singletons; the top ten hold around 17%. Sequencing was done on a sample of peripheral blood. The source is a man aged 60-69 years with active or convalescent COVID-19.

V gene TRBV2 combines with J gene TRBJ1-2; D might be TRBD1 (5 bases). Germline CDR1 reads SNHLY; CDR2 reads FYNNEI. This CDR3 has 16 amino acids. The V and J ends lost 0 bases and 1 base respectively, with 12 bases between them. The CDR3 is CASSEATPGFNYGYTF. In nucleotides, the CDR3 is TGTGCCAGCAGTGAAGCCACCCCAGGGTTTAACTATGGCTACACCTTC.

The chain is built from TRBV5-1 and TRBJ1-1; 7 bases fit TRBD1. The CDR3 is 16 amino acids. The V segment lost 0 bases and the J segment 8 bases; nucleotides outside the gene matches: 13. Germline assignment: CDR1 SGHRS and CDR2 YFSETQ. The CDR3 spells CASSLEEGAVFLEAFF. The CDR3 DNA reads TGCGCCAGCAGCTTGGAGGAGGGGGCAGTTTTTTTAGAAGCTTTCTTT.

The CDR3, as DNA: TGCGCCAGCAGTGATGGCGGGGGCCTCACCGGGGAGCTGTTTTTT. Its translation: CASSDGGGLTGELFF. This chain links TRBV10-1 with TRBJ2-2; D is perhaps TRBD2 (7 bases). This CDR3 contains 15 residues. Germline loops: CDR1 WNHNN, CDR2 SYGVQD (reference sequence). The V gene lost 3 bases and the J gene lost 4 bases, with 12 bases spanning the gap.

The rearrangement links TRBV6-5 to TRBJ1-2; 11 bases map to TRBD1. The germline gives CDR1 MNHEY, CDR2 SVGAGI. V was pared by 7 bases and J by 4 bases, with 8 bases of the junction left unmatched. The CDR3 consists of 15 residues. DNA of the CDR3: TGTGCCAGCACTTGGACAGGGGGCGCGAGCTATGGCTACACCTTC. It translates to CASTWTGGASYGYTF.